Below, 15 T cell receptor beta chains from the same sample are listed, as sequenced in a study of blood T cell repertoires in COVID-19. TCRdb's copy holds only in-frame clones and misses some; the assay was immunoSEQ multiplex PCR. The table has some 300,000 clones, around 89% seen once. The sample consisted of peripheral blood. These TCRs come from a woman aged 50 to 65 with COVID-19, enrolled during active disease.

The chain links TRBV5-1 to TRBJ1-1; the D gene is possibly TRBD1 (5 bases). Germline V gives CDR1 SGHRS, CDR2 YFSETQ. Trimming removed 0 bases at V and 7 bases at J, with 13 bases between. This CDR3 spans 14 amino acids. CDR3 loop: CASSLGSGGVEAFF. The CDR3 DNA reads as TGCGCCAGCAGCTTGGGCTCCGGGGGGGTTGAAGCTTTCTTT.

V is TRBV19 and J is TRBJ1-1, with TRBD1 matching 11 bases. The CDR3 is 14 amino acids. The junction had 6 bases not matched to a gene; V was cut back by 6 bases and J by 6 bases. Germline CDR1 LNHDA, CDR2 SQIVND (reference sequence). The CDR3 DNA follows: TGTGCCAGTAGAGGACAGGGGGCTGGGGCTGAAGCTTTCTTT. It codes for CASRGQGAGAEAFF.

This chain connects TRBV12-3 or TRBV12-4 to TRBJ1-1, with D possibly TRBD1 on 5 matching bases. The CDR3 covers 13 residues. V shed 3 bases and J shed 4 bases, with 9 bases lying between them. The CDR3 DNA sequence: TGTGCCAGCAGTTTGGGTCAGGGCACTGAAGCTTTCTTT. Translating gives CASSLGQGTEAFF.

V gene TRBV9 combines with J gene TRBJ1-5; a weak D match, TRBD1 (5 bases). Trimming shortened V by 1 base and J by 1 base, and 12 bases separated the two germline ends. CDR1 and CDR2 from the germline V gene are SGDLS and YYNGEE. This CDR3 spans 16 amino acids. The CDR3 DNA follows: TGTGCCAGCAGCGTAAAAATCGGGGGGAGCAATCAGCCCCAGCATTTT. As protein: CASSVKIGGSNQPQHF.

The chain recombines TRBV5-1 with TRBJ2-7; 11 bases align to TRBD2. CDR1 is SGHRS, CDR2 YFSETQ, per germline. The CDR3 contains 14 residues. Trimming cost V 0 bases and J 6 bases; bases outside gene matches: 2. The DNA for the CDR3 is TGCGCCAGCAGCTTGGAAGGGACTAGCGGCGAGCAGTACTTC. Its protein product is CASSLEGTSGEQYF.

V and J are TRBV5-1 and TRBJ2-3; D possibly corresponds to TRBD1 (6 bases). This CDR3 contains 15 residues. Germline CDR1 SGHRS, CDR2 YFSETQ. With 0 bases removed from V and 5 bases from J, the gap between germline ends came to 13 bases. The CDR3 spells CASSLGGPMGDTQYF. The CDR3 DNA is TGCGCCAGCAGCTTGGGGGGGCCCATGGGAGATACGCAGTATTTT.

In this sample, this clone turned up a few times. CDR3 nucleotide sequence: TGCGCCAGCAGCTTGGGGGGACAGGGTGCCAACGAGCAGTACTTC. Translating it yields CASSLGGQGANEQYF. The chain combines TRBV5-1 with TRBJ2-7; 9 bases line up with TRBD1. Germline CDR1 SGHRS, CDR2 YFSETQ. With 0 bases clipped from V and 5 bases from J, the junction kept 6 bases outside the gene matches. The CDR3 spans 15 residues.

This chain joins TRBV11-2 and TRBJ2-2, with 10 bases fitting TRBD1. The germline V gene encodes CDR1 SGHAT and CDR2 FQNNGV. Losses at the gene ends were 5 bases for V and 4 bases for J; bases not matched to a gene: 7. CDR3 length: 16 amino acids. The CDR3 nucleotides are TGTGCCAGCAGCCGCCGCGGGGACAGGGGCACCGGGGAGCTGTTTTTT. Its translation: CASSRRGDRGTGELFF.

The CDR3 is CAWSVQGSGASNTEAFF. The CDR3 coding sequence is TGTGCCTGGAGTGTACAGGGGTCCGGAGCCTCGAACACTGAAGCTTTCTTT. The rearrangement uses TRBV30 and TRBJ1-1; 7 bases fit TRBD1. Germline-derived CDR1 and CDR2 are GTSNPN and SVGIG (reference sequence). CDR3 length: 17 amino acids. V gave up 0 bases and J gave up 1 base; unmatched junction bases: 11. Looking up the rest from reference TRBV30 and TRBJ1-1 gives the full variable domain: SQTIHQWPATLVQPVGSPLSLECTVEGTSNPNLYWYRQAAGRGLQLLFYSVGIGQISSEVPQNLSASRPQDRQFILSSKKLLLSDSGFYLCAWSVQGSGASNTEAFFGQGTRLTVV.

The genes are TRBV5-1 and TRBJ2-7, with 12 bases matching TRBD1. V lost 4 bases, J lost 5 bases, and 7 bases stayed unmatched. CDR1 is SGHRS and CDR2 is YFSETQ in the germline V gene. This CDR3 is 15 amino acids long. CDR3 sequence reads: CASSPGQGARDEQYF. The CDR3 DNA is TGCGCCAGCAGCCCGGGACAGGGGGCGCGGGACGAGCAGTACTTC.

The chain couples TRBV4-1 to TRBJ2-7, with 8 nucleotides matching TRBD1. Germline V gene lookup returns CDR1 MGHRA and CDR2 YSYEKL. This CDR3 contains 15 residues. V lost 2 bases and J lost 3; bases outside the gene matches: 6. For the CDR3, the DNA is TGCGCCAGCAGCCAAAGCAGGGGGCTCCACTACGAGCAGTACTTC. Amino acid sequence: CASSQSRGLHYEQYF.

This clone was detected many times. V and J are TRBV4-2 and TRBJ1-6; TRBD1 aligns across 10 bases. Unmatched junction bases numbered 8, after V lost 5 bases and J lost 7 bases. The CDR3 is 16 amino acids. The germline V gene has CDR1 LGHNA and CDR2 YNFKEQ. CDR3 in DNA: TGTGCCAGCAGCTTCGTCTCGGGACAGGGGAATTCACCCCTCCACTTT. Protein sequence: CASSFVSGQGNSPLHF.

The rearrangement links TRBV30 to TRBJ1-2, with D possibly matching TRBD1 (5 bases). Trimming shortened V by 2 bases and J by 2 bases, and 12 bases separated the two germline ends. The CDR3 consists of 14 residues. Germline values: CDR1 GTSNPN, CDR2 SVGIG (reference sequence). The CDR3 sequence is CAWSLHRQNYGYTF. CDR3 bases: TGTGCCTGGAGTCTACACAGACAGAACTATGGCTACACCTTC.

The V and J genes are TRBV18 and TRBJ2-1; 10 bases map to TRBD2. V shed 4 bases and J 1 base; nucleotides not matched to a gene: 7. Per germline, CDR1 KGHSH and CDR2 LQKENI. The CDR3 runs 17 residues. The CDR3 loop is CASSRASGRGSYNEQFF. CDR3 bases: TGTGCCAGCTCACGAGCTAGCGGGAGAGGATCCTACAATGAGCAGTTCTTC.

V and J are TRBV2 and TRBJ1-2; maybe TRBD1 (5 bases). The CDR3 covers 17 residues. The germline V and J ends were trimmed by 8 bases and 4 bases, with 26 bases remaining between them. Germline V gene data show CDR1 as SNHLY and CDR2 as FYNNEI. As DNA, the CDR3 is TGTGCCAGCGCTTTTGGGCAGGGACTTGTAGGCAGCTATGGCTACACCTTC. It is translated as CASAFGQGLVGSYGYTF.